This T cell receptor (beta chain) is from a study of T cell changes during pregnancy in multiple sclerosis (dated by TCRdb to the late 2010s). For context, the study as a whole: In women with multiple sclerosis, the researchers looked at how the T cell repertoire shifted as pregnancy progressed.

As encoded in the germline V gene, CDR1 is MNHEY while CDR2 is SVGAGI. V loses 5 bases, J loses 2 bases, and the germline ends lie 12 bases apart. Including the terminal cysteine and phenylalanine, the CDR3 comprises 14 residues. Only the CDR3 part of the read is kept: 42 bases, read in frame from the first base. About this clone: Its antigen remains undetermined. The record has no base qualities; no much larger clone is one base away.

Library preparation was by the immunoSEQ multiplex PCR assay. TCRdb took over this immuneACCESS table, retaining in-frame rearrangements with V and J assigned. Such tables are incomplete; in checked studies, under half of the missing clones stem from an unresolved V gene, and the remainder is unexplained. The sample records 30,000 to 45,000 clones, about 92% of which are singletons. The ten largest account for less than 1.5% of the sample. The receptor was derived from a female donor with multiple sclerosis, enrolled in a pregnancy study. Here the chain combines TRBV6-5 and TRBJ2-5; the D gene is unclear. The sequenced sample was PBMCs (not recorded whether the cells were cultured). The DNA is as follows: TGTGCCAGCAGTAGGAACAGCCCGCAAGAGACCCAGTACTTC. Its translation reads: CASSRNSPQETQYF.